Ten or more counts support the clone carrying this T cell receptor (beta chain). Its antigen is unknown. This sample stems from a study of naive and memory T cell subsets. Trimming removed 6 bases from V and 4 bases from J; junction bases left unmatched: 3. Germline V CDR1 and CDR2: SQVTM, ANQGSEA. The CDR3 sequence is 14 residues long. Overall study findings and caveats: Naive repertoires, especially CD8, held a few larger clonotypes, possibly memory cells re-expressing CD45RA.

An equimolar mix of two oligonucleotides served as the beta constant-region primer for TRBC1 and TRBC2. Nested alpha and beta constant-region primers with the SP2 primer drove four PCR rounds on ligated cDNA. TCRdb re-called the UMI-ligation and nested PCR reads through MiXCR, storing one row per CDR3 protein. The profile shows about 150,000 distinct CDR3 sequences, approximately 22% of them singletons. Sequenced sample: naive CD4+ T cells from blood. The genes are TRBV29-1 and TRBJ2-1; 13 nucleotides align to TRBD2. This receptor was taken from a human donor in good health. CDR3 in DNA: TGCAGCGTCAGACTAGCGGGAGGTTACAATGAGCAGTTCTTC. This codes for CSVRLAGGYNEQFF.